This T cell receptor beta chain was sequenced for a study of blood T cell repertoires in COVID-19. CDR1 is LNHDA and CDR2 is SQIVND in the germline V gene (reference sequence). The CDR3 sequence is 13 residues long. The V end lost 7 bases, the J end lost 5 bases, and 11 bases lay between the germline ends. Clones were read by immunoSEQ multiplex PCR, and TCRdb kept only the in-frame ones, dropping some. This sample has some 35,000 clones; approximately 83% occur once, and the top ten carry under 4.5%. Sequencing input: peripheral blood. The genes are TRBV19 and TRBJ1-4; D gene unclear. This clonotype was obtained from a man aged 45-60 years with acute or convalescent COVID-19. The CDR3 region has the DNA TGTGCCAGTATGCAACAGACGAATGAAAAACTGTTTTTT. Translation: CASMQQTNEKLFF.